This TCR beta chain comes out of a study of blood T cell repertoires in COVID-19. Assay: immunoSEQ multiplex PCR; the TCRdb copy retains only in-frame clones and omits some. Of 140,000 to 150,000 clones in the sample, 75% to 90% were seen once. This CDR3 spans 15 amino acids. CDR1 and CDR2 (germline): SNHLY, FYNNEI. V dropped 4 bases and J dropped 0 bases, with 9 bases sitting between them. This TCR was sampled from a man aged 60-69 years with active or convalescent COVID-19. Sequencing used peripheral blood. V gene TRBV2 combines with J gene TRBJ1-4; D ambiguous. CDR3 nucleotides: TGTGCCAGCAGTGGCCTTCGGGCAACTAATGAAAAACTGTTTTTT. Its translation: CASSGLRATNEKLFF. The whole variable domain, filled in from reference TRBV2 and TRBJ1-4, reads EPEVTQTPSHQVTQMGQEVILRCVPISNHLYFYWYRQILGQKVEFLVSFYNNEISEKSEIFDDQFSVERPDGSNFTLKIRSTKLEDSAMYFCASSGLRATNEKLFFGSGTQLSVL.